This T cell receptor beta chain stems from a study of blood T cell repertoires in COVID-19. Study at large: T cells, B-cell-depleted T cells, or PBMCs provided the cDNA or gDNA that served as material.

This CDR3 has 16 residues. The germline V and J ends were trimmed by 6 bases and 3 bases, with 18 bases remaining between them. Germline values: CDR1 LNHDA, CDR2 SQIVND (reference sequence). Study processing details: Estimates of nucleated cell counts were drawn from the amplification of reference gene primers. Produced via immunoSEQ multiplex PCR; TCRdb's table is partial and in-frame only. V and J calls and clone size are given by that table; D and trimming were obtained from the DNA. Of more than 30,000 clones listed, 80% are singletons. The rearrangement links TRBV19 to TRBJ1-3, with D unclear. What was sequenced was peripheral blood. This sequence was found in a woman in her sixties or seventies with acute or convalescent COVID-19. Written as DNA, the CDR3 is TGTGCCAGTAGAATGGACGGGATCTCTTATGGAAACACCATATATTTT. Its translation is CASRMDGISYGNTIYF.